This T cell receptor (beta chain) was sequenced for a study of PD-L1 blockade in urothelial cancer. Across the whole study: About 90% of the roughly 29 patients were men who had bladder-origin urothelial cancer. At 3 weeks after treatment start (second dose) and again at 6 weeks, blood was analyzed. Across blood samples, T cells had a median count of approximately 140,000.

Repertoires were generated with immunoSEQ multiplex PCR, while TCRdb's copy carries only in-frame clones and drops some. The sample includes about 57,000 clones, approximately 86% seen only once; the top ten take 2.5% to 3%. Patients had urothelial carcinoma that was locally advanced or metastatic. The TCR sequence derives from a middle-aged man with urothelial cancer. The sequencing here drew on PBMCs, taken around atezolizumab (anti-PD-L1) treatment.

The CDR3 sequence: CASSRRRTWTSGSNEQFF. The CDR3 region has the DNA TGCGCCAGCAGCCGTCGCAGGACCTGGACTAGCGGGAGCAATGAGCAGTTCTTC. The chain combines TRBV5-1 with TRBJ2-1; 13 bases line up with TRBD2. CDR3 size: 18 residues. Germline-derived CDR1 and CDR2 are SGHRS and YFSETQ. V lost 4 bases, J lost 6 bases, and 13 bases stayed unmatched.